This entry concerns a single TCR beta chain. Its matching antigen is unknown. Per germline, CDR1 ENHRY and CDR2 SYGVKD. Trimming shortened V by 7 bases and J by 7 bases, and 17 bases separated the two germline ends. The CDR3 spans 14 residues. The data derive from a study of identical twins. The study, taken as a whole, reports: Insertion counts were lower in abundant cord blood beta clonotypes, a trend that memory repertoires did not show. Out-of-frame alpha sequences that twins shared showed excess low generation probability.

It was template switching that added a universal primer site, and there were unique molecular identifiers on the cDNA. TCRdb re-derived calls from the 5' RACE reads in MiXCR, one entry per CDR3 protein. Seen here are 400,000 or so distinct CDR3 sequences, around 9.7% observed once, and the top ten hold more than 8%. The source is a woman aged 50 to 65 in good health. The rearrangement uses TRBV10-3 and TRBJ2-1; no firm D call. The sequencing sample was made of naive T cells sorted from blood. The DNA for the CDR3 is TGTGCCATCACGGCCTCGGTGCGCCAGAATGAGCAGTTCTTC. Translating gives CAITASVRQNEQFF.